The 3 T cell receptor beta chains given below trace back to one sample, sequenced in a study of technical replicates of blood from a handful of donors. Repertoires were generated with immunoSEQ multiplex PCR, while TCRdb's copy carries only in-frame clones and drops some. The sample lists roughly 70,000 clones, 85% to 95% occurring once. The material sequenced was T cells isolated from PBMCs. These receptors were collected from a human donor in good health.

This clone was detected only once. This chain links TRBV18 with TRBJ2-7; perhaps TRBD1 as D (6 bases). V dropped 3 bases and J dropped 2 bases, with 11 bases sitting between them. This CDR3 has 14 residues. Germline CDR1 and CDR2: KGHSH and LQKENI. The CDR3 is CASSPRTEPYEQYF. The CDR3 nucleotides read TGTGCCAGCTCACCCAGGACAGAACCCTACGAGCAGTACTTC.

CDR3 in DNA: TGTGCCAGCAGTTTACTGACGGGTTCCTATGGCTACACCTTC. Translated: CASSLLTGSYGYTF. The rearrangement joins TRBV6-5 to TRBJ1-2, with D unclear. The ends were cut back, 4 bases at V and 4 bases at J, with 13 bases in the middle. This CDR3 is built from 14 residues. Germline V gives CDR1 MNHEY, CDR2 SVGAGI.

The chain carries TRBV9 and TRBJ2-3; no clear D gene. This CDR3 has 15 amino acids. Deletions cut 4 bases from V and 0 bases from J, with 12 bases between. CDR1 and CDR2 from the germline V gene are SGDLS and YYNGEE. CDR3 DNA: TGTGCCAGCAGCTCCCAGGCAATGAGCACAGATACGCAGTATTTT. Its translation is CASSSQAMSTDTQYF.